This TCR beta chain was retrieved from a study of blood T cells in healthy people across ages. The CDR3 extends over 14 amino acids. Trimming removed 5 bases from V and 4 bases from J, with 17 bases in between. CDR1 and CDR2 from the germline V gene are GTSNPN and SVGIG (reference sequence). Alongside a J-beta primer mix, a sample-barcoded 5' primer served in a second PCR lasting about 7 to 12 cycles. One entry per CDR3 protein results from TCRdb running MiXCR on the 5' RACE reads. Here the sample spans 650,000 to 950,000 distinct CDR3 sequences, around 45% being singletons. The clonotype was recovered from a man aged 55-75 years in good health. V is TRBV30 and J is TRBJ1-2; no clear D. Sequenced material: blood. The CDR3 DNA is TGTGCCTGGCATCGGGCAGACGGGATCTATGGCTACACCTTC. As protein: CAWHRADGIYGYTF. Full variable domain (missing parts from reference TRBV30 and TRBJ1-2): SQTIHQWPATLVQPVGSPLSLECTVEGTSNPNLYWYRQAAGRGLQLLFYSVGIGQISSEVPQNLSASRPQDRQFILSSKKLLLSDSGFYLCAWHRADGIYGYTFGSGTRLTVV.